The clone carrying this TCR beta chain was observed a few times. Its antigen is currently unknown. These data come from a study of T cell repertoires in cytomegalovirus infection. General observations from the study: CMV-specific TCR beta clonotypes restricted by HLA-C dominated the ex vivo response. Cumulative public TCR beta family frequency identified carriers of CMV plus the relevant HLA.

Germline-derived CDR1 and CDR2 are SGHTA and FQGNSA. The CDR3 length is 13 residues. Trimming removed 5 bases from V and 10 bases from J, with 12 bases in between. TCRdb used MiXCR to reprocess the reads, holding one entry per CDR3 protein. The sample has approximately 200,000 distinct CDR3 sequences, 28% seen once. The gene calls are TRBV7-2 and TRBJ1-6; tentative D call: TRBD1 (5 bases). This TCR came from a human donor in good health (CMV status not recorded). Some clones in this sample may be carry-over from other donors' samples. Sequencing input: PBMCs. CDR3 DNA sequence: TGTGCCAGCAGCCCGGGGGGGGAATCACCCCTCCACTTT. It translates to CASSPGGESPLHF.